This T cell receptor beta chain is from a study of spatial heterogeneity in lung cancer (dated by TCRdb to the late 2010s). Background for the entire study: More beta-chain than alpha-chain transcripts were consistently detected, likely reflecting higher beta-chain transcript abundance. Nonsynonymous mutation counts, determined by whole-exome sequencing of tumor tissue, were related to features of the TCR repertoire. In the raw uncorrected reads, each unique combination of TCR and UMI appeared on average more than ten times. At surgery, 200 or so tumor regions, around 65 matched nontumor lung samples and some 54 PBMC samples were TCR-sequenced for both alpha and beta chains. TCR alpha and beta repertoires were quantitatively compared across multiple tumor regions, matched nontumor lung and blood in non-small cell lung cancer. The paper's findings and limits, for the study overall: Confirming at a functional level the hypothesis that regional TCRs recognize regional mutations was considered to require additional single-cell paired TCR alpha and beta sequencing. Ubiquitous expanded tumor TCRs were detected in blood more often at tumor resection than at routine follow-up.

This clonotype has at least ten counts. Its binding antigen is unknown. Per-nucleotide qualities are absent, and no much larger clonotype sits a single base away. This sample's time point label indicates: sample taken at primary tumor resection. For TCR sequencing, whole RNA was extracted from tumor and nontumor lung tissue, or from cryopreserved PBMC samples, and no cell sorting was done. The donors were about 65 patients from the lung TRACERx cohort who had early-stage, untreated non-small cell lung cancer. Only patients for whom sufficient RNA was available from at least two tumor regions were selected for TCR sequencing. Libraries were built with 5' RACE. Sequencing relied on a NextSeq 500. The TCR library protocol attached a unique molecular identifier to each TCR cDNA molecule to allow correction of PCR and sequencing errors. On the authors' methods: Decombinator tools were used for TCR identification, UMI-based error correction and CDR3 extraction. Expanded TCRs were defined as those above a frequency of 2 per 1,000, corresponding to the top 1% of the tumor frequency distribution. Renyi diversity was calculated using the R vegan package after each repertoire was subsampled 100 times to 5,000 TCRs. CDR3 similarity networks were built from amino acid triplet string-kernel similarity, connecting CDR3s with pairwise similarity above 0.82. TCRdb passed the public sequencing reads through fastp at Q25 and MiXCR, retaining productive beta sequences. Each entry is one CDR3 protein sequence, shown with its most common DNA and genes. The V and J calls were not made by the authors but by TCRdb's processing. For this sample the table gives over 75,000 distinct CDR3 sequences, of which about a fifth were detected only once. Roughly 6.2% of the sample is held by the ten biggest clonotypes.

Sequences MDHEN (CDR1) and SYDVKM (CDR2) are obtained from the germline V gene. The junction shows trimming of 6 bases on V and 4 bases on J, and the gene matches do not reach 6 bases of it. Measured from the cysteine to the phenylalanine, the CDR3 is 14 residues long. Just CDR3 DNA is preserved here, 42 bases in frame from base 1. The clonotype originates from a male donor with early-stage non-small cell lung cancer. The starting material was PBMCs, obtained at surgery. The rearrangement combines TRBV28 with TRBJ2-5, with 9 middle bases fitting TRBD1. The DNA reads as follows: TGTGCCAGCAGGGCCGGGACAGGGTCAGAGACCCAGTACTTC. Its coded protein is CASRAGTGSETQYF.